These 29 T cell receptor beta chains originate from one sample sequenced in a study of CD8 T cells in ankylosing spondylitis. Study-level results: Made up of fewer than ten highly homologous variants, a TCR beta motif appeared characteristic of ankylosing spondylitis blood.

TCRdb re-derived calls from the 5' RACE reads in MiXCR, one entry per CDR3 protein. The sample contains about 500,000 distinct CDR3 sequences, over 4% of which appear only once. Antigens of these TCRs are unknown. The sample was blood, either unsorted or a sorted T cell fraction (not recorded which). These receptors all stem from a male donor with ankylosing spondylitis.

At least ten counts were recorded for this clonotype. The chain employs TRBV5-1 and TRBJ2-7; 8 bases fit TRBD1. CDR1 and CDR2 from the germline V gene are SGHRS and YFSETQ. The CDR3 consists of 14 residues. Unmatched junction bases numbered 5, after V lost 3 bases and J lost 3 bases. This chain's CDR3 is CASSSLTGDYEQYF. Here the CDR3 DNA reads TGCGCCAGCAGCTCGCTGACAGGGGACTACGAGCAGTACTTC.

This clonotype has at least ten counts. The chain links TRBV5-1 to TRBJ1-1, with a possible D match to TRBD1 (6 bases). The germline V gene has CDR1 SGHRS and CDR2 YFSETQ. This CDR3 comprises 14 residues. V was clipped by 4 bases and J by 5 bases, with 15 bases between them. The CDR3 DNA reads TGCGCCAGCAGCGAACAGGGTCGGGAGACTGAAGCTTTCTTT. Translated: CASSEQGRETEAFF.

The rearrangement uses TRBV20-1 and TRBJ2-3; 7 bases agree with TRBD1. In germline, CDR1 is DFQATT, CDR2 SNEGSKA (reference sequence). The CDR3 extends over 12 amino acids. The V and J ends lost 5 bases and 5 bases, in that order; junction bases with no gene match: 4. The CDR3 DNA reads TGCAGTGCTCGACAGGGTTTAGATACGCAGTATTTT. Translated: CSARQGLDTQYF.

This clonotype was detected many times. The genes are TRBV11-1 and TRBJ2-1, with TRBD1 identical over 11 bases. Germline assignment: CDR1 SGHAT and CDR2 FQDESV (reference sequence). This CDR3 spans 18 amino acids. Unmatched junction bases numbered 11, after V lost 4 bases and J lost 3 bases. CDR3 sequence reads: CASSSLRADRGLYNEQFF. The CDR3 DNA follows: TGTGCCAGCAGCTCCCTTAGGGCGGACAGGGGGCTCTACAATGAGCAGTTCTTC.

This clonotype has a count of ten or more. The V gene is TRBV6-1, the J gene TRBJ2-7, with D possibly TRBD2 on 6 matching bases. V lost 4 bases, J lost 0 bases, and 13 bases lay in between. This CDR3 is built from 15 residues. Germline values: CDR1 MNHNS, CDR2 SASEGT. CDR3 sequence reads: CASSGGGNSSYEQYF. The CDR3 DNA is TGTGCCAGCAGTGGTGGCGGGAATAGCTCCTACGAGCAGTACTTC.

This clonotype showed up many times. This chain links TRBV7-2 with TRBJ2-7; D perhaps matches TRBD2 (7 bases). Deletions cut 2 bases from V and 4 bases from J, with 18 bases between. This CDR3 is built from 16 residues. From germline, CDR1 is SGHTA and CDR2 FQGNSA. CDR3 coding DNA: TGTGCCAGCAGCTTAAGGTCGGGGGGCTTATCTTACGAGCAGTACTTC. Its protein product is CASSLRSGGLSYEQYF.

This clonotype has a count of ten or more. The chain combines TRBV20-1 with TRBJ2-7; D gene ambiguous. Germline V gene data show CDR1 as DFQATT and CDR2 as SNEGSKA (reference sequence). The V gene lost 0 bases and the J gene lost 9 bases, with 18 bases spanning the gap. The CDR3 contains 14 residues. The CDR3 sequence is CSARETPPGWGQYF. CDR3 coding DNA: TGCAGTGCTAGAGAAACCCCACCCGGTTGGGGGCAGTACTTC.

V is TRBV11-3 and J is TRBJ2-5; TRBD2 matches at 14 bases. Germline CDR1 SGHNT, CDR2 YENEEA. The length of the CDR3 is 18 residues. V shed 0 bases and J 3 bases; nucleotides not matched to a gene: 6. This CDR3 reads CASSLDPLGLAGEETQYF. CDR3 in DNA: TGTGCCAGCAGCTTAGATCCCCTGGGACTAGCGGGAGAAGAGACCCAGTACTTC.

This clonotype was detected ten times or more. The chain combines TRBV27 with TRBJ2-2; TRBD2 matches at 14 bases. The CDR3 is 18 amino acids. CDR1 and CDR2 (germline): MNHEY, SMNVEV (reference sequence). Germline trimming cut 6 bases from V and 1 base from J; bases unmatched to any gene: 7. The CDR3: CASRAGTSGSGNTGELFF. The CDR3 nucleotides are TGTGCCAGCAGGGCCGGGACTAGCGGGAGTGGGAACACCGGGGAGCTGTTTTTT.

This clonotype was observed at least ten times. The chain recombines TRBV4-3 with TRBJ2-5, with D uncertain. This CDR3 has 13 amino acids. V was clipped by 0 bases and J by 5 bases, with 7 bases between them. Per germline, CDR1 LGHNA and CDR2 YSLEER. The CDR3: CASSQDVWETQYF. The CDR3 DNA reads TGCGCCAGCAGCCAAGACGTCTGGGAGACCCAGTACTTC.

CDR3 loop: CASSQGGRGQYF. The CDR3 nucleotides are TGTGCCAGCAGCCAAGGCGGGAGAGGCCAGTACTTC. The gene calls are TRBV4-2 and TRBJ2-5; the match to TRBD2 covers 7 bases. The V segment lost 1 base and the J segment 10 bases; nucleotides outside the gene matches: 3. The germline V gene has CDR1 LGHNA and CDR2 YNFKEQ. This CDR3 comprises 12 residues.

This clonotype was counted many times. The chain has TRBV29-1 and TRBJ1-3, with 8 bases lining up with TRBD1. Looked up from germline, CDR1 is SQVTM and CDR2 is ANQGSEA. The junction had 3 bases not matched to a gene; V was cut back by 4 bases and J by 1 base. The CDR3 has 14 residues. The CDR3, as DNA: TGCAGCGTTGGGGGACAGGAGTCTGGAAACACCATATATTTT. Translating it yields CSVGGQESGNTIYF.

This clonotype was counted ten times or more. For the CDR3, the DNA is TGTGCCAGCAGCTCCGGGGAAGAGAGAACCCAGTACTTC. Residues: CASSSGEERTQYF. The chain carries TRBV7-9 and TRBJ2-5; the D gene is possibly TRBD2 (5 bases). CDR1 is SEHNR, CDR2 FQNEAQ, per germline (reference sequence). The CDR3 covers 13 residues. V was clipped by 4 bases and J by 8 bases, with 14 bases between them.

In this sample, this clonotype turned up many times. This chain connects TRBV27 to TRBJ1-4; D is unresolved. Trimming stripped 1 base from V and 2 bases from J, with 14 bases between. The CDR3 sequence is 17 residues long. The V gene's germline CDR1 is MNHEY and CDR2 SMNVEV (reference sequence). CDR3 sequence reads: CASSLWSTSKTNEKLFF. The DNA of the CDR3 is TGTGCCAGCAGTTTATGGTCAACTTCCAAGACTAATGAAAAACTGTTTTTT.

This clonotype has at least ten counts. The chain carries TRBV24-1 and TRBJ2-3; D could derive from TRBD1 or TRBD2 (5 bases each). The CDR3 runs to 16 residues. V lost 1 base, J lost 0 bases, and 10 bases lay in between. CDR1 KGHDR and CDR2 SFDVKD come from the germline V gene. In DNA, the CDR3 is TGTGCCACCAGTGATTTTGGGGGAGCGAGCACAGATACGCAGTATTTT. Encoded protein: CATSDFGGASTDTQYF.

This clonotype has at least ten counts. This chain connects TRBV7-9 to TRBJ1-1; D is ambiguous. The CDR3 spans 16 residues. Germline CDR1 SEHNR, CDR2 FQNEAQ (reference sequence). Trimming stripped 1 base from V and 8 bases from J, with 20 bases between. CDR3 sequence reads: CASSLVIGGETGEAFF. In nucleotides, the CDR3 is TGTGCCAGCAGCTTAGTAATTGGTGGGGAAACGGGCGAAGCTTTCTTT.

This clonotype was seen repeatedly, ten times or more. The CDR3 DNA sequence: TGTGCCAGCGCCCCTTCCCTTAATAGCGGGCGCTCTTACGAGCAGTACTTC. Translating it yields CASAPSLNSGRSYEQYF. The V call is TRBV12-3 or TRBV12-4, the J call TRBJ2-7, with TRBD2 matching 7 bases. V lost 8 bases to trimming and J lost 4 bases; unmatched junction nucleotides: 20. CDR3 length: 17 amino acids.

This clonotype was counted between two and nine times. The CDR3 sequence: CASSGRDLISYNEQFF. The DNA of the CDR3 is TGTGCCAGCAGTGGGCGGGACTTAATCTCCTACAATGAGCAGTTCTTC. The chain uses TRBV27 and TRBJ2-1; D possibly corresponds to TRBD2 (6 bases). Germline CDR1 is MNHEY and CDR2 is SMNVEV (reference sequence). This CDR3 spans 16 amino acids. V lost 5 bases and J 0 bases, leaving 14 bases between the germline ends.

This clonotype has at least ten counts. The chain is built from TRBV6-5 and TRBJ1-1, with D tentatively TRBD1 (6 bases). This CDR3 spans 13 amino acids. CDR1 is MNHEY and CDR2 is SVGAGI in the germline V gene. V gave up 2 bases and J gave up 8 bases, with 12 bases separating them. Here the CDR3 reads CASSYGWGAEAFF. The DNA for the CDR3 is TGTGCCAGCAGTTACGGTTGGGGGGCCGAAGCTTTCTTT.

Many counts were recorded for this clonotype. The chain has TRBV4-1 and TRBJ2-7; tentatively, D is TRBD2 (5 bases). Germline lookup yields CDR1 MGHRA and CDR2 YSYEKL. CDR3 length equals 16 residues. V lost 4 bases, J lost 1 base, and 17 bases lay in between. This chain's CDR3 is CASSRADVGGSYEQYF. CDR3 DNA: TGCGCCAGCAGCCGAGCAGACGTCGGCGGGTCCTACGAGCAGTACTTC.

The chain links TRBV10-1 to TRBJ2-7, with TRBD2 identical over 8 bases. V was clipped by 2 bases and J by 1 base; unmatched bases: 4. The CDR3 runs 15 residues. Looked up from germline, CDR1 is WNHNN and CDR2 is SYGVQD (reference sequence). The CDR3 DNA reads TGCGCCAGCAGTGAGCGGCTAGCGGGTTCCTACGAGCAGTACTTC. Translating gives CASSERLAGSYEQYF.

This clonotype was counted a few times. This rearrangement joins TRBV4-1 to TRBJ1-6; 9 bases agree with TRBD1. This CDR3 spans 15 amino acids. Germline assignment: CDR1 MGHRA and CDR2 YSYEKL. Trimming cost V 3 bases and J 7 bases; bases outside gene matches: 4. The CDR3 sequence: CASSHPGQGNSPLHF. As DNA, the CDR3 is TGCGCCAGCAGCCATCCGGGACAGGGCAATTCACCCCTCCACTTT.

In its sample, this clonotype was seen many times. This chain connects TRBV20-1 to TRBJ2-1; D gene ambiguous. Per germline, CDR1 DFQATT and CDR2 SNEGSKA (reference sequence). This CDR3 comprises 16 residues. Trimming removed 3 bases from V and 0 bases from J, with 15 bases in between. The DNA of the CDR3 is TGCAGTGCTAGCAGCTCTGACCCTAGCTCCTACAATGAGCAGTTCTTC. Protein product: CSASSSDPSSYNEQFF.

This clonotype was found many times. CDR3 residues: CASRRGGNEQFF. For the CDR3, the DNA is TGTGCCAGCAGGAGGGGGGGCAATGAGCAGTTCTTC. V is TRBV7-2 and J is TRBJ2-1; D might be TRBD2 (7 bases). Germline V CDR1 and CDR2: SGHTA, FQGNSA. Trimming removed 6 bases at V and 6 bases at J, with 9 bases between. This CDR3 contains 12 residues.

V gene TRBV7-2 combines with J gene TRBJ2-7, with 7 bases lining up with TRBD1. This CDR3 has 14 residues. CDR1 is SGHTA, CDR2 FQGNSA, per germline. Trimming cost V 3 bases and J 9 bases; bases outside gene matches: 11. In nucleotides, the CDR3 is TGTGCCAGCAGCTTCAGTACAGGGGTACGAGGGCAGTACTTC. Amino acids: CASSFSTGVRGQYF.

This clonotype was counted at least ten times. The chain links TRBV4-3 to TRBJ2-1, with D unclear. Germline V gives CDR1 LGHNA, CDR2 YSLEER. The CDR3 consists of 13 residues. The ends were cut back, 1 base at V and 4 bases at J, with 5 bases in the middle. This CDR3 is CASSQGLYNEQFF. As DNA, the CDR3 is TGCGCCAGCAGCCAAGGTCTATACAATGAGCAGTTCTTC.

In its sample, this clonotype was seen many times. J is TRBJ2-3 and V is TRBV5-1; a possible D gene is TRBD2 (6 bases). Germline CDR1 SGHRS, CDR2 YFSETQ. This CDR3 has 15 residues. V dropped 3 bases and J dropped 1 base, with 12 bases sitting between them. The CDR3 sequence is CASSSFSGRTDTQYF. CDR3 DNA sequence: TGCGCCAGCAGCTCATTTAGCGGACGCACAGATACGCAGTATTTT.

Ten or more counts support this clonotype. The chain combines TRBV20-1 with TRBJ2-1, with 12 bases fitting TRBD2. V shed 6 bases and J 15 bases; nucleotides not matched to a gene: 12. CDR3 size: 13 residues. Germline V gene data show CDR1 as DFQATT and CDR2 as SNEGSKA (reference sequence). The CDR3 DNA is TGCAGTGCGTCTCATCCTAGCGGGGGGGATAGGTTCTTC. It codes for CSASHPSGGDRFF.

The genes are TRBV27 and TRBJ2-1; the match to TRBD1 covers 7 bases. The CDR3 has 13 residues. The germline V gene encodes CDR1 MNHEY and CDR2 SMNVEV (reference sequence). Trimming cost V 6 bases and J 3 bases; bases outside gene matches: 2. The CDR3 DNA reads TGTGCCAGCAGGGGGGACAGCTACAATGAGCAGTTCTTC. It codes for CASRGDSYNEQFF.